The 27 T cell receptor beta chains presented below share a single source sample, sequenced in a study of a mutant IDH1 vaccine in newly diagnosed glioma. Indicated time point: week 11, during vaccination. With topical imiquimod, each dose of the vaccine consisted of 300 ug of mutant IDH1 20-mer peptide. Antigens of these TCRs are unknown. TCRdb keeps only in-frame clones here, not all; method: immunoSEQ multiplex PCR. The table includes 31,000 or so clones, roughly 78% detected once. The specimen was PBMCs, collected from a glioma patient whose treatment included an IDH1 peptide vaccine. These receptors came from a man aged 25-45 years with glioma.

This clone came up a few times. The rearrangement links TRBV27 to TRBJ2-7, with D possibly matching TRBD2 (5 bases). This CDR3 has 15 residues. Between the trimmed V and J ends, which lost 0 bases and 4 bases, there was a span of 13 bases. Germline assignment: CDR1 MNHEY and CDR2 SMNVEV (reference sequence). The CDR3 region has the DNA TGTGCCAGCAGTTTATCGAGGGTCGGTAGTTACGAGCAGTACTTC. The encoded protein is CASSLSRVGSYEQYF.

The chain couples TRBV2 to TRBJ1-2, with TRBD1 matching 10 bases. This CDR3 contains 17 residues. With V trimmed by 5 bases and J by 4 bases, 13 bases remained unmatched. Germline loops: CDR1 SNHLY, CDR2 FYNNEI. The CDR3 bases are TGTGCCAGCAGTACACCGGGACAGGGGACCCGACTCTATGGCTACACCTTC. It is translated as CASSTPGQGTRLYGYTF.

The chain has TRBV4-3 and TRBJ2-3, with 13 positions matching TRBD2. V gave up 4 bases and J gave up 5 bases; unmatched junction bases: 15. The CDR3 loop spans 19 amino acids. Germline V CDR1 and CDR2: LGHNA, YSLEER. DNA for the CDR3: TGCGCCAGCAGCCCCCGTTCGACTAGCGGGGGGCCCTTAGTAGATACGCAGTATTTT. Translated, it gives CASSPRSTSGGPLVDTQYF.

DNA for the CDR3: TGCGCCAGCAGCCGTTCAGACAGAGCCGGTGGCTACACCTTC. This encodes CASSRSDRAGGYTF. The rearrangement uses TRBV4-3 and TRBJ1-2; D perhaps matches TRBD1 (5 bases). CDR3 length: 14 residues. Germline V lookup: CDR1 LGHNA, CDR2 YSLEER. Trimming took 4 bases from V and 7 from J, leaving 16 bases between them.

V is TRBV18 and J is TRBJ2-2; D ambiguous. The V gene lost 0 bases and the J gene lost 2 bases, with 4 bases spanning the gap. Looked up from germline, CDR1 is KGHSH and CDR2 is LQKENI. This CDR3 spans 14 amino acids. The CDR3 reads CASSPPGNTGELFF. CDR3 bases: TGTGCCAGCTCACCACCTGGTAACACCGGGGAGCTGTTTTTT.

The J gene is TRBJ1-1, the V gene TRBV25-1, with D possibly matching TRBD1 (5 bases). CDR1 and CDR2 from the germline V gene are MGHDK and SYGVNS. Trimming removed 8 bases at V and 1 base at J, with 8 bases between. This CDR3 is 12 amino acids long. CDR3 sequence (DNA): TGTGCCAGCTCCGACAGGAACACTGAAGCTTTCTTT. The encoded protein is CASSDRNTEAFF.

V and J are TRBV10-3 and TRBJ1-6, with 7 bases identical to TRBD1. V lost 3 bases, J lost 8 bases, and 10 bases stayed unmatched. CDR1 and CDR2 from the germline V gene are ENHRY and SYGVKD. The CDR3 has 16 residues. The CDR3 is CAISELGGSGDSPLHF. In nucleotides, the CDR3 is TGTGCCATCAGTGAATTAGGGGGCTCCGGGGATTCACCCCTCCACTTT.

This clone showed up just a few times. At one end, the junction sequence differs from germline, possibly due to a read error. V and J are TRBV7-9 and TRBJ1-2; D is perhaps TRBD1 (5 bases). Germline V gene data show CDR1 as SEHNR and CDR2 as FQNEAQ (reference sequence). This CDR3 spans 13 amino acids. CDR3 in DNA: TGTGCCAGCAGCTTGGCGTTGGGACGGCCCGGGGCCTTC. Translation gives CASSLALGRPGAF.

This chain uses TRBV4-3 with TRBJ1-1; D unclear. The CDR3 is made up of 15 amino acids. Between the trimmed V and J ends, which lost 0 bases and 2 bases, there was a span of 10 bases. From germline, CDR1 is LGHNA and CDR2 YSLEER. In DNA form, the CDR3 reads TGCGCCAGCAGCCAAGATCTAGAGGGAAACACTGAAGCTTTCTTT. Encoded protein: CASSQDLEGNTEAFF.

J is TRBJ2-1 and V is TRBV6-5; 7 bases line up with TRBD1. This CDR3 is 14 amino acids long. CDR1 is MNHEY, CDR2 SVGAGI, per germline. Trimming at V came to 4 bases and at J to 1 base, leaving 1 base not matched to a gene. The CDR3 protein is CASSSRGSYNEQFF. CDR3 nucleotides: TGTGCCAGCAGTTCCAGGGGGTCCTACAATGAGCAGTTCTTC.

The gene calls are TRBV14 and TRBJ2-7; 10 bases map to TRBD1. The length of the CDR3 is 14 residues. Looked up from germline, CDR1 is SGHDN and CDR2 is FVKESK. With 6 bases clipped from V and 4 bases from J, the junction kept 6 bases outside the gene matches. CDR3: CASSRTGGAYEQYF. CDR3 nucleotide sequence: TGTGCCAGCAGTAGGACAGGGGGAGCGTACGAGCAGTACTTC.

The chain is built from TRBV30 and TRBJ1-5; D ambiguous. V was pared by 2 bases and J by 6 bases, with 11 bases between. CDR1 and CDR2 from the germline V gene are GTSNPN and SVGIG (reference sequence). The length of the CDR3 is 13 residues. CDR3: CAWSLKGSQPQHF. For the CDR3, the DNA is TGTGCCTGGAGTTTAAAGGGAAGTCAGCCCCAGCATTTT.

The CDR3 protein is CASPGQGASEAFF. DNA for the CDR3: TGTGCCAGCCCGGGACAGGGGGCGAGTGAAGCTTTCTTT. The V gene is TRBV10-3, the J gene TRBJ1-1, with 12 bases lining up with TRBD1. V lost 10 bases to trimming and J lost 7 bases; unmatched junction nucleotides: 7. CDR3 length: 13 residues. Germline CDR1 reads ENHRY; CDR2 reads SYGVKD.

The rearrangement joins TRBV4-1 to TRBJ2-7, with TRBD1 as a possible D gene (5 bases). V was clipped by 2 bases and J by 0 bases, with 14 bases between them. CDR3 size: 16 residues. CDR1 is MGHRA and CDR2 is YSYEKL in the germline V gene. The CDR3 here is CASSQLAGISSYEQYF. CDR3 bases: TGCGCCAGCAGCCAATTAGCAGGGATAAGCTCCTACGAGCAGTACTTC.

Here the CDR3 reads CAWSMGRSQPQHF. In DNA form, the CDR3 reads TGTGCCTGGAGCATGGGGAGGAGTCAGCCCCAGCATTTT. The chain couples TRBV30 to TRBJ1-5; D gene uncertain. Trimming pared 3 bases from V and 6 bases from J, leaving 12 bases between. This CDR3 is built from 13 residues. Germline loops: CDR1 GTSNPN, CDR2 SVGIG (reference sequence).

V usage is TRBV29-1 and J usage is TRBJ2-5; D call uncertain. This CDR3 has 11 amino acids. Trimming removed 5 bases from V and 4 bases from J, with 8 bases in between. CDR1 and CDR2 (germline): SQVTM, ANQGSEA. CDR3 bases: TGCAGCGTTTGTCTTGGAGAGACCCAGTACTTC. This sequence encodes CSVCLGETQYF.

This clone was seen only once. V is TRBV19 and J is TRBJ2-5, with unresolved D. V lost 8 bases, J lost 5 bases, and 18 bases lay in between. CDR1 is LNHDA, CDR2 SQIVND, per germline (reference sequence). The CDR3 contains 14 residues. This chain's CDR3 is CASAGDPDLETQYF. The CDR3, as DNA: TGTGCCAGTGCCGGAGACCCCGATTTGGAGACCCAGTACTTC.

This clone has only one observation. The chain couples TRBV25-1 to TRBJ2-5; tentatively, D is TRBD2 (6 bases). Germline-derived CDR1 and CDR2 are MGHDK and SYGVNS. The CDR3 covers 17 residues. Trimming removed 3 bases at V and 1 base at J, with 18 bases between. The CDR3 nucleotides read TGTGCCAGCAGTGACCCCCGGGGCATGGGGGGCCAAGAGACCCAGTACTTC. It encodes CASSDPRGMGGQETQYF.

Concerning this clone itself: Additional DNA sequences in this sample encode the identical CDR3. The J gene is TRBJ2-6, the V gene TRBV6-5; D is ambiguous. Germline CDR1 MNHEY, CDR2 SVGAGI. The CDR3 is 12 amino acids. V shed 6 bases and J shed 2 bases, with 2 bases lying between them. CDR3 in amino acids: CASRTGANVLTF. In DNA form, the CDR3 reads TGTGCCAGCAGGACTGGGGCCAACGTCCTGACTTTC.

This chain links TRBV7-2 with TRBJ2-5; either TRBD1 or TRBD2 may supply D (7 bases each). The V and J ends lost 4 bases and 4 bases respectively, with 16 bases between them. The CDR3 is made up of 15 amino acids. CDR1 and CDR2 from the germline V gene are SGHTA and FQGNSA. This chain's CDR3 is CASSSQGGRRETQYF. Written as DNA, the CDR3 is TGTGCCAGCAGCTCCCAGGGGGGGCGGAGAGAGACCCAGTACTTC.

This clone was found once. This chain joins TRBV11-2 and TRBJ2-3, with TRBD2 matching 9 bases. V dropped 0 bases and J dropped 4; count of bases not matched to a gene: 2. Germline CDR1 reads SGHAT; CDR2 reads FQNNGV. The CDR3 extends over 15 amino acids. CDR3 sequence: CASSLERGGPDTQYF. The CDR3 DNA reads TGTGCCAGCAGCTTAGAGCGGGGGGGCCCAGATACGCAGTATTTT. The whole variable domain, filled in from reference TRBV11-2 and TRBJ2-3, reads EAGVAQSPRYKIIEKRQSVAFWCNPISGHATLYWYQQILGQGPKLLIQFQNNGVVDDSQLPKDRFSAERLKGVDSTLKIQPAKLEDSAVYLCASSLERGGPDTQYFGPGTRLTVL.

CDR3 protein: CASSEALLAGFQETQYF. CDR3 in DNA: TGTGCCAGCAGTGAAGCGCTCCTAGCGGGCTTCCAAGAGACCCAGTACTTC. The gene calls are TRBV2 and TRBJ2-5, with 8 bases lining up with TRBD2. The CDR3 extends over 17 amino acids. Per germline, CDR1 SNHLY and CDR2 FYNNEI. J was trimmed by 1 base and V by 0 bases; bases with no gene match: 7. Looking up the rest from reference TRBV2 and TRBJ2-5 gives the full variable domain: EPEVTQTPSHQVTQMGQEVILRCVPISNHLYFYWYRQILGQKVEFLVSFYNNEISEKSEIFDDQFSVERPDGSNFTLKIRSTKLEDSAMYFCASSEALLAGFQETQYFGPGTRLLVL.

V is TRBV19 and J is TRBJ1-1; D remains ambiguous. CDR3 length: 13 amino acids. CDR1 is LNHDA and CDR2 is SQIVND in the germline V gene (reference sequence). Trimming left V 3 bases short and J 0 bases short, with 5 bases between. The chain's CDR3 is CASSIQLNTEAFF. The CDR3 DNA reads as TGTGCCAGTAGTATCCAGTTGAACACTGAAGCTTTCTTT. Using reference TRBV19 and TRBJ1-1 for the parts outside the CDR3, the full variable domain is DGGITQSPKYLFRKEGQNVTLSCEQNLNHDAMYWYRQDPGQGLRLIYYSQIVNDFQKGDIAEGYSVSREKKESFPLTVTSAQKNPTAFYLCASSIQLNTEAFFGQGTRLTVV.

This clone showed up just a few times. The chain couples TRBV2 to TRBJ1-1, with unresolved D. Germline-derived CDR1 and CDR2 are SNHLY and FYNNEI. This CDR3 is 14 amino acids long. Trimming removed 7 bases at V and 6 bases at J, with 18 bases between. The CDR3 region is CASTMAGLSAEAFF. CDR3 in DNA: TGTGCCAGCACTATGGCGGGTTTGAGCGCTGAAGCTTTCTTT.

The rearrangement uses TRBV28 and TRBJ1-1; the match to TRBD1 covers 8 bases. Germline V gives CDR1 MDHEN, CDR2 SYDVKM. CDR3 size: 13 residues. With V trimmed by 8 bases and J by 4 bases, 6 bases remained unmatched. The CDR3 loop reads CASHRGVGTEAFF. The CDR3 region has the DNA TGTGCCAGCCACAGGGGGGTGGGCACTGAAGCTTTCTTT. The variable domain in full, completed from reference TRBV28 and TRBJ1-1, reads DVKVTQSSRYLVKRTGEKVFLECVQDMDHENMFWYRQDPGLGLRLIYFSYDVKMKEKGDIPEGYSVSREKKERFSLILESASTNQTSMYLCASHRGVGTEAFFGQGTRLTVV.

This clone was counted between two and nine times. V usage is TRBV5-1 and J usage is TRBJ1-1; 9 bases are shared with TRBD1. There are 14 residues in the CDR3. Germline V CDR1 and CDR2: SGHRS, YFSETQ. The trim removed 4 bases at V and 8 bases at J, leaving 9 bases unmatched. The CDR3 loop reads CASSRTTGGKEAFF. The CDR3, as DNA: TGCGCCAGCAGCCGGACCACAGGGGGCAAAGAAGCTTTCTTT.

The chain employs TRBV5-1 and TRBJ2-2; 11 positions agree with TRBD2. V shed 0 bases and J 0 bases; nucleotides not matched to a gene: 4. Germline V CDR1 and CDR2: SGHRS, YFSETQ. The length of the CDR3 is 18 residues. The CDR3 region has the DNA TGCGCCAGCAGCTTGGACCTAGCGGGAGGATCGAACACCGGGGAGCTGTTTTTT. Its translation is CASSLDLAGGSNTGELFF. Full variable domain (rest looked up from reference TRBV5-1 and TRBJ2-2): KAGVTQTPRYLIKTRGQQVTLSCSPISGHRSVSWYQQTPGQGLQFLFEYFSETQRNKGNFPGRFSGRQFSNSRSEMNVSTLELGDSALYLCASSLDLAGGSNTGELFFGEGSRLTVL.